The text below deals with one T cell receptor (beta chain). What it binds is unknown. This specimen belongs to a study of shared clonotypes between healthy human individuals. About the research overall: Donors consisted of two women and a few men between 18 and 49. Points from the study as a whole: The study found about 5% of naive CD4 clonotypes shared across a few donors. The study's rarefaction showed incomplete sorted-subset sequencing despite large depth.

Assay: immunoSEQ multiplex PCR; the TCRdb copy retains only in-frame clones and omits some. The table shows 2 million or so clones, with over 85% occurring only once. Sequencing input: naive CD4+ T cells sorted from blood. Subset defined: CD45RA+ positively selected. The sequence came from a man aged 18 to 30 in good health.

CDR3 sequence reads: CASSLEGLAGEKTQYF. The CDR3 region has the DNA TGCGCCAGCAGCTTAGAAGGACTAGCGGGAGAAAAGACCCAGTACTTC. The gene calls are TRBV5-1 and TRBJ2-5; 13 bases line up with TRBD2. The CDR3 runs 16 residues. J gave up 6 bases and V 2 bases, and 7 bases lay outside the gene matches. Germline values: CDR1 SGHRS, CDR2 YFSETQ. Complete variable domain (other parts from reference TRBV5-1 and TRBJ2-5): KAGVTQTPRYLIKTRGQQVTLSCSPISGHRSVSWYQQTPGQGLQFLFEYFSETQRNKGNFPGRFSGRQFSNSRSEMNVSTLELGDSALYLCASSLEGLAGEKTQYFGPGTRLLVL.